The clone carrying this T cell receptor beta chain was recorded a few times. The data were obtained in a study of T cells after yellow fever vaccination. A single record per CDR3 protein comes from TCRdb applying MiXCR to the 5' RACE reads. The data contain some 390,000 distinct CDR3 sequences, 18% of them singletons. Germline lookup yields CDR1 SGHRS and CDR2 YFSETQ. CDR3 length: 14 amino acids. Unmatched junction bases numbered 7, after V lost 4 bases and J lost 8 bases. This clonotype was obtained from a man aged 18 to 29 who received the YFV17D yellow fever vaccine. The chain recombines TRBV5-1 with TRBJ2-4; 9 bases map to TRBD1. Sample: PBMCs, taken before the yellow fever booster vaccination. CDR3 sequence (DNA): TGCGCCAGCAGCCTTGGGACAGGGTCGGACATTCAGTACTTC. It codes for CASSLGTGSDIQYF.